These 32 T cell receptor beta chains were all obtained from the same sample, sequenced in a study of blood T cell repertoires in COVID-19. The table came from immunoSEQ multiplex PCR; TCRdb's copy has only in-frame clones and leaves some out. The sample carries 200,000 to 300,000 clones, about nine tenths recorded once. Specimen: peripheral blood. The receptors here all came from a middle-aged man who had recovered from COVID-19.

The chain joins TRBV4-1 to TRBJ1-1, with TRBD1 matching 7 bases. Germline V gives CDR1 MGHRA, CDR2 YSYEKL. Germline trimming cut 4 bases from V and 1 base from J; bases unmatched to any gene: 6. This CDR3 comprises 15 residues. In DNA form, the CDR3 reads TGCGCCAGCAGCCTAACAGGGGCGCCGAACACTGAAGCTTTCTTT. Its protein is CASSLTGAPNTEAFF.

This clone was recorded many times. The rearrangement uses TRBV7-9 and TRBJ1-6; 10 nucleotides match TRBD1. The germline V gene encodes CDR1 SEHNR and CDR2 FQNEAQ (reference sequence). V was clipped by 4 bases and J by 5 bases; unmatched bases: 5. The CDR3 is 16 amino acids. CDR3 region: CASSSRDRGHNSPLHF. The CDR3 bases are TGTGCCAGCAGCTCAAGGGACAGGGGACATAATTCACCCCTCCACTTT.

The rearrangement links TRBV19 to TRBJ1-1; D is unresolved. Per the germline V gene, CDR1 is LNHDA and CDR2 is SQIVND (reference sequence). V lost 7 bases to trimming and J lost 0 bases, with 9 bases between them. This CDR3 has 13 residues. In DNA form, the CDR3 reads TGTGCCAGTAAAGAATACATGAACACTGAAGCTTTCTTT. Translated, it gives CASKEYMNTEAFF.

In its sample, this clone was seen once. This sequence joins TRBV6-5 and TRBJ1-1, with 7 bases matching TRBD1. After removal of 5 bases from V and 7 bases from J, the junction contained 10 bases not matched to a gene. The CDR3 contains 14 residues. Germline assignment: CDR1 MNHEY and CDR2 SVGAGI. The CDR3 DNA follows: TGTGCCAGCAGTAGGAACAGGGGCGGATTTGAAGCTTTCTTT. Its protein is CASSRNRGGFEAFF.

The chain couples TRBV5-1 to TRBJ1-3; D not resolved. In germline, CDR1 is SGHRS, CDR2 YFSETQ. Trimming cost V 4 bases and J 0 bases, with 17 bases left between them. CDR3 length: 17 amino acids. DNA of the CDR3: TGCGCCAGCAGCCTTCAATGCGTGATTCTCTCTGGAAACACCATATATTTT. Its protein product is CASSLQCVILSGNTIYF.

V is TRBV23-1 and J is TRBJ1-3; D gene uncertain. TRBV23-1 is marked as an open reading frame, function uncertain. The CDR3 contains 16 residues. V lost 11 bases and J 0 bases, leaving 20 bases between the germline ends. The CDR3 spells CALKSPLLDSGNTIYF. CDR3 sequence (DNA): TGCGCCTTAAAATCGCCATTATTAGACTCTGGAAACACCATATATTTT.

This clone was seen a few times. The chain is built from TRBV2 and TRBJ1-1; D gene unclear. V dropped 3 bases and J dropped 10 bases, with 6 bases sitting between them. The CDR3 extends over 10 amino acids. Germline lookup yields CDR1 SNHLY and CDR2 FYNNEI. The CDR3 reads CASSDRLAFF. CDR3 sequence (DNA): TGTGCCAGCAGTGACAGGCTAGCTTTCTTT.

The chain is built from TRBV5-1 and TRBJ2-2, with D perhaps TRBD2 (6 bases). Germline values: CDR1 SGHRS, CDR2 YFSETQ. This CDR3 is 17 amino acids long. Trimming shortened V by 4 bases and J by 0 bases, and 16 bases separated the two germline ends. The chain's CDR3 is CASSRRLGGPNTGELFF. The CDR3 region has the DNA TGCGCCAGCAGCCGCAGGTTGGGGGGTCCGAACACCGGGGAGCTGTTTTTT.

This clone was observed once. The chain joins TRBV4-1 to TRBJ2-1; 7 nucleotides match TRBD2. Germline V CDR1 and CDR2: MGHRA, YSYEKL. The CDR3 is 15 amino acids. V lost 8 bases, J lost 2 bases, and 9 bases stayed unmatched. CDR3 loop: CASGELASTYNEQFF. The DNA for the CDR3 is TGCGCCAGCGGCGAACTAGCGTCCACCTACAATGAGCAGTTCTTC.

The genes are TRBV5-4 and TRBJ2-2, with 12 bases identical to TRBD2. The V gene end was trimmed by 4 bases and the J gene end by 6 bases; junction bases not matched to a gene: 16. This CDR3 region has 19 residues. Germline CDR1 SGHNT, CDR2 YYREEE (reference sequence). The CDR3 coding sequence is TGTGCCAGCAGCCGGAGCCTAGCGGGAGGGCCTGGTGTGGCCGGGGAGCTGTTTTTT. Its translation: CASSRSLAGGPGVAGELFF.

The chain joins TRBV11-2 to TRBJ2-5, with D perhaps matching TRBD2 (6 bases). CDR1 SGHAT and CDR2 FQNNGV come from the germline V gene. The CDR3 length is 13 residues. V lost 1 base, J lost 3 bases, and 6 bases lay in between. The CDR3 here is CASSLGLEETQYF. The CDR3 nucleotides read TGTGCCAGCAGCTTAGGACTAGAAGAGACCCAGTACTTC.

This clone was found once. The chain employs TRBV7-2 and TRBJ1-5, with unresolved D. V was cut by 3 bases and J by 2 bases, with 8 bases left in between. The length of the CDR3 is 14 residues. From germline, CDR1 is SGHTA and CDR2 FQGNSA. Here the CDR3 reads CASSFQTRNQPQHF. CDR3 in DNA: TGTGCCAGCAGCTTCCAGACTCGCAATCAGCCCCAGCATTTT. The variable domain in full, with the rest retrieved from reference TRBV7-2 and TRBJ1-5, is GAGVSQSPSNKVTEKGKDVELRCDPISGHTALYWYRQSLGQGLEFLIYFQGNSAPDKSGLPSDRFSAERTGGSVSTLTIQRTQQEDSAVYLCASSFQTRNQPQHFGDGTRLSIL.

The chain carries TRBV11-2 and TRBJ2-5, with 9 bases aligning to TRBD2. V lost 0 bases, J lost 4 bases, and 6 bases stayed unmatched. The CDR3 sequence is 16 residues long. Germline V gene lookup returns CDR1 SGHAT and CDR2 FQNNGV. CDR3 DNA: TGTGCCAGCAGCTTAGACGGGCGGGGGGGCGCAGAGACCCAGTACTTC. Translated, it gives CASSLDGRGGAETQYF. Supplemented by reference TRBV11-2 and TRBJ2-5, the full variable domain reads EAGVAQSPRYKIIEKRQSVAFWCNPISGHATLYWYQQILGQGPKLLIQFQNNGVVDDSQLPKDRFSAERLKGVDSTLKIQPAKLEDSAVYLCASSLDGRGGAETQYFGPGTRLLVL.

The chain carries TRBV5-4 and TRBJ1-6, with D unresolved. This CDR3 contains 15 residues. Trimming took 0 bases from V and 6 from J, leaving 10 bases between them. Per germline, CDR1 SGHNT and CDR2 YYREEE (reference sequence). CDR3 amino acids: CASSLVGGPNSPLHF. CDR3 nucleotide sequence: TGTGCCAGCAGCTTGGTAGGCGGTCCTAATTCACCCCTCCACTTT.

The genes are TRBV7-2 and TRBJ1-2, with 7 bases that match TRBD1. In germline, CDR1 is SGHTA, CDR2 FQGNSA. CDR3 length: 14 amino acids. J lost 4 bases, V lost 1 base, and 3 bases had no gene match. CDR3 sequence: CASSLETGAYGYTF. CDR3 in DNA: TGTGCCAGCAGCTTAGAAACAGGGGCCTATGGCTACACCTTC. The variable domain in full, with the rest retrieved from reference TRBV7-2 and TRBJ1-2, is GAGVSQSPSNKVTEKGKDVELRCDPISGHTALYWYRQSLGQGLEFLIYFQGNSAPDKSGLPSDRFSAERTGGSVSTLTIQRTQQEDSAVYLCASSLETGAYGYTFGSGTRLTVV.

This clone is a singleton in its sample. This chain uses TRBV19 with TRBJ1-2; D possibly corresponds to TRBD1 (5 bases). The CDR3 loop spans 15 amino acids. V was cut by 5 bases and J by 1 base, with 14 bases left in between. Looked up from germline, CDR1 is LNHDA and CDR2 is SQIVND (reference sequence). The CDR3: CASSFERGDNYGYTF. CDR3 in DNA: TGTGCCAGTAGTTTCGAAAGGGGCGATAACTATGGCTACACCTTC.

This chain joins TRBV6-5 and TRBJ1-2; 7 nucleotides align to TRBD1. Germline loops: CDR1 MNHEY, CDR2 SVGAGI. The CDR3 spans 13 residues. Trimming at V came to 2 bases and at J to 6 bases, leaving 3 bases not matched to a gene. The DNA of the CDR3 is TGTGCCAGCAGTTACGCGACAGGGAATGGCTACACCTTC. Encoded protein: CASSYATGNGYTF.

Only one count was recorded for this clone. The chain recombines TRBV30 with TRBJ2-1, with 8 bases that match TRBD2. Germline-derived CDR1 and CDR2 are GTSNPN and SVGIG (reference sequence). V gave up 1 base and J gave up 2 bases; unmatched junction bases: 10. This CDR3 is 17 amino acids long. The CDR3: CAWSGLSSGTTYNEQFF. Written as DNA, the CDR3 is TGTGCCTGGAGTGGTCTGAGTAGCGGGACCACCTACAATGAGCAGTTCTTC.

The V and J genes are TRBV12-3 or TRBV12-4 and TRBJ1-2; the D is unclear. V was pared by 6 bases and J by 10 bases, with 12 bases between. The CDR3 runs 11 residues. The chain's CDR3 is CASSFAQFYTF. The CDR3 DNA reads TGTGCCAGCAGCTTTGCGCAATTCTACACCTTC.

This chain joins TRBV19 and TRBJ2-3; TRBD1 agrees at 7 bases. CDR1 is LNHDA, CDR2 SQIVND, per germline (reference sequence). After removal of 3 bases from V and 2 bases from J, the junction contained 8 bases not matched to a gene. The CDR3 totals 16 residues. DNA of the CDR3: TGTGCCAGTAGTATTGTCAGGGGGACCAACACAGATACGCAGTATTTT. Amino acid sequence: CASSIVRGTNTDTQYF.

V gene TRBV7-6 combines with J gene TRBJ1-5, with 7 bases that match TRBD1. There are 17 residues in the CDR3. Unmatched junction bases numbered 11, after V lost 3 bases and J lost 3 bases. Germline lookup yields CDR1 SGHVS and CDR2 FNYEAQ. The CDR3 nucleotides read TGTGCCAGCAGCTTCCCTCAGACAGGGCCCTACAATCAGCCCCAGCATTTT. Translating it yields CASSFPQTGPYNQPQHF.

The rearrangement links TRBV5-6 to TRBJ2-3; TRBD2 aligns across 10 bases. This CDR3 contains 17 residues. With V trimmed by 5 bases and J by 10 bases, 19 bases remained unmatched. Germline assignment: CDR1 SGHDT and CDR2 YYEEEE. Here the CDR3 reads CASRRSGGAFLYMAQYF. Here the CDR3 DNA reads TGTGCCAGCAGGCGGAGCGGGGGGGCCTTCCTTTATATGGCGCAGTATTTT.

This chain uses TRBV5-1 with TRBJ2-1, with TRBD1 matching over 7 bases. The J segment lost 0 bases and the V segment lost 4 bases, leaving 7 bases of the junction unmatched. This CDR3 is 16 amino acids long. Germline CDR1 and CDR2: SGHRS and YFSETQ. The CDR3 protein is CASSSTGASSYNEQFF. The DNA for the CDR3 is TGCGCCAGCAGCAGCACAGGGGCGAGCTCCTACAATGAGCAGTTCTTC. Based on the CDR3 plus reference TRBV5-1 and TRBJ2-1, the full variable domain is KAGVTQTPRYLIKTRGQQVTLSCSPISGHRSVSWYQQTPGQGLQFLFEYFSETQRNKGNFPGRFSGRQFSNSRSEMNVSTLELGDSALYLCASSSTGASSYNEQFFGPGTRLTVL.

In DNA, the CDR3 is TGTGCCAGCAAGCTCGGGGGTTTCCACGAAAAACTGTTTTTT. Its protein is CASKLGGFHEKLFF. This chain links TRBV2 with TRBJ1-4; D possibly corresponds to TRBD1 (5 bases). V was clipped by 7 bases and J by 8 bases, with 17 bases between them. The CDR3 contains 14 residues. Looked up from germline, CDR1 is SNHLY and CDR2 is FYNNEI. Full variable domain (remainder filled in from reference TRBV2 and TRBJ1-4): EPEVTQTPSHQVTQMGQEVILRCVPISNHLYFYWYRQILGQKVEFLVSFYNNEISEKSEIFDDQFSVERPDGSNFTLKIRSTKLEDSAMYFCASKLGGFHEKLFFGSGTQLSVL.

This clone appeared a single time. This chain joins TRBV12-5 and TRBJ1-2, with 10 bases lining up with TRBD1. Germline trimming cut 5 bases from V and 5 bases from J; bases unmatched to any gene: 8. CDR1 and CDR2 from the germline V gene are LGHNT and FRNRAP. This CDR3 region has 15 residues. CDR3 residues: CASGLGQGPPYGYTF. DNA of the CDR3: TGTGCTAGTGGTCTGGGACAGGGGCCTCCGTATGGCTACACCTTC. Together with reference TRBV12-5 and TRBJ1-2, the CDR3 gives the full variable domain: DARVTQTPRHKVTEMGQEVTMRCQPILGHNTVFWYRQTMMQGLELLAYFRNRAPLDDSGMPKDRFSAEMPDATLATLKIQPSEPRDSAVYFCASGLGQGPPYGYTFGSGTRLTVV.

The rearrangement joins TRBV24-1 to TRBJ2-3; D uncertain. Germline assignment: CDR1 KGHDR and CDR2 SFDVKD. The V end was cut by 4 bases, the J end by 7 bases, with 5 bases between. The CDR3 covers 11 residues. The CDR3 DNA reads as TGTGCCACCAGTGACCTATATACGCAGTATTTT. Translation gives CATSDLYTQYF.

The rearrangement uses TRBV11-2 and TRBJ2-1, with 8 bases fitting TRBD2. The CDR3 totals 16 residues. CDR1 and CDR2 from the germline V gene are SGHAT and FQNNGV. The trim removed 4 bases at V and 0 bases at J, leaving 5 bases unmatched. CDR3 in amino acids: CASSSGGVSSYNEQFF. The DNA of the CDR3 is TGTGCCAGCAGCTCCGGGGGGGTGAGCTCCTACAATGAGCAGTTCTTC.

The chain has TRBV6-5 and TRBJ2-3; TRBD1 matches 9 bases. CDR3 length: 15 amino acids. Germline assignment: CDR1 MNHEY and CDR2 SVGAGI. V was pared by 5 bases and J by 1 base, with 4 bases of the junction left unmatched. The CDR3: CASSQQGARTDTQYF. CDR3 bases: TGTGCCAGCAGTCAACAGGGGGCGCGCACAGATACGCAGTATTTT.

The DNA for the CDR3 is TGTGCCAGCAGCGTAGGACTAGCGGGAGTCTACGAGCAGTACTTC. Translating it yields CASSVGLAGVYEQYF. The chain employs TRBV9 and TRBJ2-7, with 12 bases aligning to TRBD2. J lost 3 bases, V lost 0 bases, and 1 base had no gene match. CDR3 length equals 15 residues. The V gene's germline CDR1 is SGDLS and CDR2 YYNGEE.

This chain connects TRBV5-1 to TRBJ1-2, with unresolved D. Germline CDR1 SGHRS, CDR2 YFSETQ. The V and J ends lost 0 bases and 2 bases respectively, with 8 bases between them. This CDR3 has 14 amino acids. The CDR3 DNA reads TGCGCCAGCAGCTTGGGGGTCAGGAACTATGGCTACACCTTC. Amino acid sequence: CASSLGVRNYGYTF.

This clone was counted once. The J gene is TRBJ2-2, the V gene TRBV6-6; TRBD2 aligns across 7 bases. V was pared by 11 bases and J by 6 bases, with 9 bases of the junction left unmatched. The CDR3 loop spans 13 amino acids. Germline CDR1 and CDR2: MNHNY and SVGAGI (reference sequence). As DNA, the CDR3 is TGTGCCGCGGGGGTGGGAGGCCCCGGGGAGCTGTTTTTT. It encodes CAAGVGGPGELFF.

The chain is built from TRBV14 and TRBJ2-2, with a weak D call TRBD1 (5 bases). Germline CDR1 and CDR2: SGHDN and FVKESK. The V end lost 4 bases, the J end lost 4 bases, and 7 bases lay between the germline ends. The CDR3 is 13 residues long. CDR3 DNA: TGTGCCAGCAGCCCGACAGTCACCGGGGAGCTGTTTTTT. As protein: CASSPTVTGELFF.